Detailed here is one T cell receptor beta chain. Its antigen remains unidentified. The data were produced by immunoSEQ multiplex PCR, yet TCRdb's version contains in-frame clones alone and is incomplete. Of approximately 20,000 clones listed, 90% to 95% are singletons. This specimen comes from a study of T cells in localized non-small cell lung cancer. Findings of the study overall: Adjacent lung tissue had a median roughly 52 of the top 100 clones found in the tumor. Of the tissues analyzed, uninvolved adjacent lung showed maximal T cell clonality, greater than tumor. Longer overall survival was seen with higher T cell density measured in blood. Because sequencing included only one region (of the tumor), heterogeneity remains possible.

From germline, CDR1 is KGHSH and CDR2 LQKENI. V was pared by 6 bases and J by 1 base, with 19 bases between. The CDR3 contains 16 residues. Specimen: peripheral blood, collected before any cancer treatment. The V gene is TRBV18, the J gene TRBJ2-7, with D perhaps TRBD2 (6 bases). The source is a male donor older than 55 with stage I squamous cell lung carcinoma. CDR3 region: CASSPSGGKASYEQYF. The DNA for the CDR3 is TGTGCCAGCTCGCCGTCTGGGGGGAAGGCGTCCTACGAGCAGTACTTC.